A single sample gave rise to the 2 T cell receptor beta chains below, sequenced in a study of radiotherapy plus CTLA-4 blockade in lung cancer (dated by TCRdb to the late 2010s). Library creation used the immunoSEQ multiplex PCR assay. TCRdb mirrors the immuneACCESS table, restricted to in-frame sequences. Some clones are absent from its copies; in checked studies, under half trace to an unresolved V gene, and the reason for the others is unknown. The sample data list tens of thousands of clones, and around 79% of these were observed just once. The ten largest clones represent under 5% of the sample. Sequenced here: peripheral blood, sampled from a patient treated with radiotherapy plus ipilimumab. The receptors derive from a human donor with non-small cell lung cancer who had a partial response to radiotherapy plus ipilimumab. Some clones in this sample may be carry-over from other donors' samples.

The chain carries TRBV29-1 and TRBJ1-2; no clear D gene. In germline, CDR1 is SQVTM, CDR2 ANQGSEA. This CDR3 is 13 amino acids long. V was clipped by 4 bases and J by 4 bases, with 13 bases between them. The CDR3 loop is CSVVLLGSYGYTF. The CDR3 bases are TGCAGCGTTGTTCTCCTTGGGAGCTATGGCTACACCTTC.

The DNA of the CDR3 is TGCGCCAGCAGCCAAGACGGTAGCACAGATACGCAGTATTTT. Translated: CASSQDGSTDTQYF. The chain joins TRBV4-1 to TRBJ2-3; D uncertain. The V end lost 0 bases, the J end lost 0 bases, and 4 bases lay between the germline ends. This CDR3 has 14 amino acids. The V gene's germline CDR1 is MGHRA and CDR2 YSYEKL.